This TCR beta chain appears in the sequencing data of a study of T-cell memory formation after mild COVID-19. In the study overall: TCR clusters mostly belonged to single donors. Overall study results and limits: Mainly CM and EM harbored the contracting CD4+ clones; mainly EMRA harbored the CD8+ ones.

This clonotype came up a few times. Its specificity is unknown. TCR alpha and TCR beta cDNA libraries with sample barcodes and UMIs came from 5'RACE using constant-segment primers. TCRdb recomputed calls from the 5' RACE reads with MiXCR, one row per CDR3 protein. Of 200,000 to 250,000 distinct CDR3 sequences in the sample, roughly 15% were seen once. V lost 5 bases to trimming and J lost 4 bases, with 15 bases between them. Germline-derived CDR1 and CDR2 are MDHEN and SYDVKM. The CDR3 extends over 15 amino acids. This chain uses TRBV28 with TRBJ1-3, with D possibly being TRBD1 (5 bases). The source material was PBMCs or a T cell subset sorted from them (not recorded which). This sequence originates from a man aged 18 to 30 who had mild COVID-19 (a few samples of this study predate the infection). Cell type and time point are not known. CDR3 in DNA: TGTGCCAGCAGTAGCCCGGGGGGATCCGGAAACACCATATATTTT. Protein sequence: CASSSPGGSGNTIYF. The full variable domain, in which reference TRBV28 and TRBJ1-3 provide the parts outside the CDR3, is DVKVTQSSRYLVKRTGEKVFLECVQDMDHENMFWYRQDPGLGLRLIYFSYDVKMKEKGDIPEGYSVSREKKERFSLILESASTNQTSMYLCASSSPGGSGNTIYFGEGSWLTVV.